The present entry profiles one T cell receptor (beta chain) with its context. What it binds is not known. The record originates from a study of T-cell memory formation after mild COVID-19. Broader study findings: Cross-reactive memory apparently joined, as some responding clones appeared in pre-infection memory.

From 5'RACE with constant-segment primers came TCR alpha and TCR beta cDNA libraries that carried sample barcodes and UMIs. TCRdb analysed the 5' RACE reads with MiXCR anew, one entry per CDR3 protein. Among about 430,000 distinct CDR3 sequences, roughly 18% were seen once, and the ten largest hold 20% to 25%. The length of the CDR3 is 14 residues. Sequences were obtained from PBMCs or a T cell subset sorted from them (not recorded which). The genes are TRBV21-1 and TRBJ2-2. TRBV21-1 is a recognized pseudogene. The receptor was derived from a man younger than 30 who had mild COVID-19 (a few samples of this study predate the infection). Cell type and time point are not known. CDR3 sequence (DNA): TGTGCCAGCAGCGCACGACTGAATACCGGGGAGCTGTTTTTT. This encodes CASSARLNTGELFF.